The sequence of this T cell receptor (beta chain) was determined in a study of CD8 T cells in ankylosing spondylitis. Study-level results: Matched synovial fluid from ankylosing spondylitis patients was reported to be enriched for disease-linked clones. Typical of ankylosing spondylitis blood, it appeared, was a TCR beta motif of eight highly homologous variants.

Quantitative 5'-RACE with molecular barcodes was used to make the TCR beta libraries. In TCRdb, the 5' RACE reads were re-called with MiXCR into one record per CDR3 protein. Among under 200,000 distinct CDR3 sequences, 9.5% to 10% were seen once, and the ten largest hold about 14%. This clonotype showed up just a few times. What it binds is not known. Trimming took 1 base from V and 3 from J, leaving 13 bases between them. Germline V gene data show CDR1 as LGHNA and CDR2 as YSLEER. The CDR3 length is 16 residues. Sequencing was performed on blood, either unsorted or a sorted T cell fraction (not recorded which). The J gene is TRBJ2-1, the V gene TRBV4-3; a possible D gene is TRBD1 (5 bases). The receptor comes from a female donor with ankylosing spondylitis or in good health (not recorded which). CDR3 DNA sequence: TGCGCCAGCAGCCAAGCAGGCCCAGGGATCTACAATGAGCAGTTCTTC. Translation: CASSQAGPGIYNEQFF.